These 5 T cell receptor beta chains were all obtained from the same sample, sequenced in a study of cytomegalovirus exposure and HLA in healthy donors. Amplification used 60 Vbeta primers and 13 Jbeta primers. The method was immunoSEQ multiplex PCR; TCRdb's version includes in-frame clones alone and lacks a portion of them. The sample records some 140,000 clones, around 77% being singletons. The sequenced sample consisted of PBMCs. These receptors all come from a man over 45 in good health and CMV-seronegative.

V is TRBV29-1 and J is TRBJ2-7; 14 bases are shared with TRBD2. The CDR3 consists of 16 residues. From germline, CDR1 is SQVTM and CDR2 ANQGSEA. The CDR3 DNA reads as TGCCCCCCGGGACTAGCGGGAGTATTTGGGTCCTACGAGCAGTACTTC. Translating gives CPPGLAGVFGSYEQYF.

The chain combines TRBV5-1 with TRBJ2-1, with 10 bases lining up with TRBD2. Germline lookup yields CDR1 SGHRS and CDR2 YFSETQ. This CDR3 has 16 amino acids. After removal of 1 base from V and 9 bases from J, the junction contained 10 bases not matched to a gene. The CDR3 protein is CASSLLVSGGTGEQFF. The CDR3 DNA reads as TGCGCCAGCAGCTTGTTGGTTAGCGGGGGGACGGGTGAGCAGTTCTTC.

In its sample, this clone was seen a few times. The chain employs TRBV6-5 and TRBJ2-3; weak D call: TRBD2 (6 bases). Germline V gives CDR1 MNHEY, CDR2 SVGAGI. The CDR3 is made up of 14 amino acids. Trimming stripped 5 bases from V and 3 bases from J, with 12 bases between. The CDR3 sequence is CASSRDWGTDTQYF. CDR3 DNA: TGTGCCAGCAGTCGGGACTGGGGGACAGATACGCAGTATTTT.

This chain joins TRBV28 and TRBJ2-7; 7 bases agree with TRBD1. The length of the CDR3 is 17 residues. The V gene's germline CDR1 is MDHEN and CDR2 SYDVKM. Unmatched junction bases numbered 15, after V lost 3 bases and J lost 4 bases. The CDR3 DNA reads as TGTGCCAGCAGTTTCACCTTGCCTGACAGGGTGGGATACGAGCAGTACTTC. It translates to CASSFTLPDRVGYEQYF.

The chain combines TRBV6-6 with TRBJ2-5, with a weak D call TRBD2 (6 bases). Trimming left V 4 bases short and J 8 bases short, with 20 bases between. From germline, CDR1 is MNHNY and CDR2 SVGAGI (reference sequence). This CDR3 spans 15 amino acids. The CDR3 region is CASSSLRGSAATQYF. CDR3 bases: TGTGCCAGCAGTTCCCTTCGGGGGAGCGCCGCCACCCAGTACTTC.